This T cell receptor (beta chain) derives from a study of control samples from healthy donors and cancer patients. TCRdb's copy holds only in-frame clones and misses some; the assay was immunoSEQ multiplex PCR. Among 120,000 to 150,000 clones listed, approximately 94% were seen once. Germline assignment: CDR1 SGDLS and CDR2 YYNGEE. V lost 0 bases and J lost 5, with 8 bases in between. This CDR3 has 13 residues. The source is a man younger than 30 in good health. Sequences were obtained from blood. The V and J genes are TRBV9 and TRBJ1-1; D gene uncertain. The CDR3 loop reads CASSVGLWTEAFF. CDR3 in DNA: TGTGCCAGCAGCGTAGGACTTTGGACTGAAGCTTTCTTT. The whole variable domain, remainder taken from reference TRBV9 and TRBJ1-1, is DSGVTQTPKHLITATGQRVTLRCSPRSGDLSVYWYQQSLDQGLQFLIQYYNGEERAKGNILERFSAQQFPDLHSELNLSSLELGDSALYFCASSVGLWTEAFFGQGTRLTVV.